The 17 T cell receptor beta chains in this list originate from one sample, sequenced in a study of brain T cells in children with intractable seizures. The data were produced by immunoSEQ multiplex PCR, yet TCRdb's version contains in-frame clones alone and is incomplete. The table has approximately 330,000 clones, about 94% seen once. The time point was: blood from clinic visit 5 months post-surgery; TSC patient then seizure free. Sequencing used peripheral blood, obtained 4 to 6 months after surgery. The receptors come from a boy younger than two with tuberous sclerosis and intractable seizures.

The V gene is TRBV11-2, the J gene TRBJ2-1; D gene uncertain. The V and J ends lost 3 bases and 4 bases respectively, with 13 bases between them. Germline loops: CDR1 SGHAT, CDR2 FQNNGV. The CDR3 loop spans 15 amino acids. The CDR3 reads CASSFSRPLYNEQFF. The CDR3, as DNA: TGTGCCAGCAGCTTCTCTAGGCCCTTATACAATGAGCAGTTCTTC.

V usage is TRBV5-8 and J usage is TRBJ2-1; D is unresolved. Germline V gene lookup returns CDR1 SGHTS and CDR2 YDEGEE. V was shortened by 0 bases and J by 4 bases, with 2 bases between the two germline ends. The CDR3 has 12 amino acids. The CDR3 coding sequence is TGTGCCAGCAGCTTGGCATACAATGAGCAGTTCTTC. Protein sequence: CASSLAYNEQFF.

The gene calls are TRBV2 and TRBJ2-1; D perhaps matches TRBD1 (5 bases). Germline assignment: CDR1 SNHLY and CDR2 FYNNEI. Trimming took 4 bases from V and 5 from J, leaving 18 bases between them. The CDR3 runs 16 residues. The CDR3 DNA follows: TGTGCCAGCAGTGGCGAGCTAGGGGTGGCCAACAATGAGCAGTTCTTC. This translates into CASSGELGVANNEQFF. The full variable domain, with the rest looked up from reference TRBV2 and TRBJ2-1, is EPEVTQTPSHQVTQMGQEVILRCVPISNHLYFYWYRQILGQKVEFLVSFYNNEISEKSEIFDDQFSVERPDGSNFTLKIRSTKLEDSAMYFCASSGELGVANNEQFFGPGTRLTVL.

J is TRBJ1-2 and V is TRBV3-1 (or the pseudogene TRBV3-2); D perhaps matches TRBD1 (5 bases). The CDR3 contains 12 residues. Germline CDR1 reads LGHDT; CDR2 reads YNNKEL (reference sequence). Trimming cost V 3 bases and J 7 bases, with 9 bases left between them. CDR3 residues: CASSQTEGGYTF. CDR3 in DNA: TGTGCCAGCAGCCAGACAGAGGGTGGCTACACCTTC.

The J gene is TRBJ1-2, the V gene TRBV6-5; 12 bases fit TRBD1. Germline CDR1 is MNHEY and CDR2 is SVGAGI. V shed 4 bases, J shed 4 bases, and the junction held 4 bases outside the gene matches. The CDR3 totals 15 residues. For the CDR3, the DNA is TGTGCCAGCAGTTGGGGGACAGGGGGCGGCTATGGCTACACCTTC. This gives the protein CASSWGTGGGYGYTF.

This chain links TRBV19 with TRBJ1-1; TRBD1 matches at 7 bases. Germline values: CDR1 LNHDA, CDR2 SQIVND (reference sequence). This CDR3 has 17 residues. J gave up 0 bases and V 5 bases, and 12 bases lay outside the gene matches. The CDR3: CASSFPSTGQVNTEAFF. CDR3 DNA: TGTGCCAGTAGTTTCCCGTCGACAGGACAGGTGAACACTGAAGCTTTCTTT.

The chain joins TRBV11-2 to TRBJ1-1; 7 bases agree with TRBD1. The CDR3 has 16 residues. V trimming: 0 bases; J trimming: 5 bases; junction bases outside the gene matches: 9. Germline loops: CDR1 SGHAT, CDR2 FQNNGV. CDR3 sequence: CASSLDQGVKGTEAFF. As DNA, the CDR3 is TGTGCCAGCAGCTTAGACCAGGGGGTAAAAGGGACTGAAGCTTTCTTT.

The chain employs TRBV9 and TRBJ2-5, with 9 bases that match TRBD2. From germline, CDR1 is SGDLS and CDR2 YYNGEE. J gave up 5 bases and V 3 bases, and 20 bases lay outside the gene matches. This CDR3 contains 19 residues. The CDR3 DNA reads TGTGCCAGCAGCGCCCTAGGCGGTAGCGGGGGCCTCCTGGGGGAGACCCAGTACTTC. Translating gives CASSALGGSGGLLGETQYF.

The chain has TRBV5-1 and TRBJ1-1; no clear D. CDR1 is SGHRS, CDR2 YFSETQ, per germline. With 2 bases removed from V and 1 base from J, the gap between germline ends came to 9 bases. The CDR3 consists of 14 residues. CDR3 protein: CASSFESSNTEAFF. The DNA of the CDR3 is TGCGCCAGCAGCTTCGAAAGTTCGAACACTGAAGCTTTCTTT.

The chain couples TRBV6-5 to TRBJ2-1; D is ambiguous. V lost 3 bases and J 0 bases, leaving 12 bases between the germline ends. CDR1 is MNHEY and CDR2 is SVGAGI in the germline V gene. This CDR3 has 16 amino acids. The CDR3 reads CASSYESSSSYNEQFF. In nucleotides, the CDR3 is TGTGCCAGCAGTTATGAGAGCAGTAGCTCCTACAATGAGCAGTTCTTC.

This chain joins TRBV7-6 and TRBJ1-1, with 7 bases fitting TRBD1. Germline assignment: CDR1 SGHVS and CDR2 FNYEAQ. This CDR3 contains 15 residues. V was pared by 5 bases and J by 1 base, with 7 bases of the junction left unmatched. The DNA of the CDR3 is TGTGCCAGCAGCCGGTACGGGACAGAGAACACTGAAGCTTTCTTT. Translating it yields CASSRYGTENTEAFF.

The CDR3 reads CASSYRTGAPWEQYF. The CDR3 DNA is TGTGCCAGCAGTTATAGAACAGGGGCCCCTTGGGAGCAGTACTTC. The chain links TRBV6-6 to TRBJ2-7, with 7 bases identical to TRBD1. The germline V gene encodes CDR1 MNHNY and CDR2 SVGAGI (reference sequence). Unmatched junction bases numbered 12, after V lost 3 bases and J lost 7 bases. This CDR3 spans 15 amino acids.

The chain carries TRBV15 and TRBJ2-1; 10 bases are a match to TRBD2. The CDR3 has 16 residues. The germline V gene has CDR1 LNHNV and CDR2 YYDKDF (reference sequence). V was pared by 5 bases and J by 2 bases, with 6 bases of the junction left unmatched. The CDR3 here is CATSEGLAITYNEQFF. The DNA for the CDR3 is TGTGCCACCAGCGAGGGACTAGCGATAACCTACAATGAGCAGTTCTTC.

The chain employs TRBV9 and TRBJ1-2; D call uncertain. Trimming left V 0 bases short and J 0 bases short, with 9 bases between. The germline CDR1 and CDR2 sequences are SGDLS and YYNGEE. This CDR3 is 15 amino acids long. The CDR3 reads CASSVGPNPNYGYTF. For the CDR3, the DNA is TGTGCCAGCAGCGTAGGACCGAACCCTAACTATGGCTACACCTTC. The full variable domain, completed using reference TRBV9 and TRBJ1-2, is DSGVTQTPKHLITATGQRVTLRCSPRSGDLSVYWYQQSLDQGLQFLIQYYNGEERAKGNILERFSAQQFPDLHSELNLSSLELGDSALYFCASSVGPNPNYGYTFGSGTRLTVV.

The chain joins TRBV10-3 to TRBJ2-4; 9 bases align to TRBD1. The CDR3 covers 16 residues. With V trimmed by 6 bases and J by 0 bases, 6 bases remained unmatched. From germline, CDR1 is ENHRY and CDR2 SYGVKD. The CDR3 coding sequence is TGTGCCATCAGCCCCGACAGGGGGGTAGCCAAAAACATTCAGTACTTC. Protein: CAISPDRGVAKNIQYF.

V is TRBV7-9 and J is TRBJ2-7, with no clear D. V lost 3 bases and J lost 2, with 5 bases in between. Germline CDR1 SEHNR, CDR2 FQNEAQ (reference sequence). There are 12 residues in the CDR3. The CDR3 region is CASSFGTYEQYF. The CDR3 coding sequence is TGTGCCAGCAGCTTCGGTACCTACGAGCAGTACTTC.

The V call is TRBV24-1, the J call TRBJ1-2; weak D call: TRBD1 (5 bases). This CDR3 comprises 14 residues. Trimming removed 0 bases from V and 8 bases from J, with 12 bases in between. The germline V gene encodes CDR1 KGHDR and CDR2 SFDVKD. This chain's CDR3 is CATSDLRQPTGYTF. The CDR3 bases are TGTGCCACCAGTGATTTGCGACAGCCCACGGGCTACACCTTC.